This T cell receptor beta chain was captured by sequencing in a study of shared clonotypes between healthy human individuals. Study information: Three CD4 naive, three CD4 memory, two CD8 naive and one CD8 memory plate were used per donor.

Sequenced by immunoSEQ multiplex PCR; TCRdb stores in-frame clones only, minus some. This sample has 600,000 to 750,000 clones, with around 77% found just once. Germline-derived CDR1 and CDR2 are SGHAT and FQNNGV. The CDR3 spans 15 residues. V shed 5 bases, J shed 7 bases, and the junction held 11 bases outside the gene matches. Sequences were obtained from memory CD4+ T cells sorted from blood. Subset in this sample: CD45RA-negative fraction. The TCR comes from a woman between 25 and 40 years old in good health. J is TRBJ2-1 and V is TRBV11-2; TRBD2 agrees at 7 bases. The CDR3 loop is CASSPSGNIGNEQFF. The DNA for the CDR3 is TGTGCCAGCAGCCCAAGCGGGAATATAGGAAATGAGCAGTTCTTC.